These 17 T cell receptor beta chains originate from one sample sequenced in a study of T cell changes during pregnancy in multiple sclerosis. TCRdb's copy holds only in-frame clones and misses some; the assay was immunoSEQ multiplex PCR. This table has about 67,000 clones, around 90% appearing once. This specimen was peripheral blood, taken in the first trimester of pregnancy. The receptors originated from a female donor with multiple sclerosis, enrolled in a pregnancy study.

The chain carries TRBV4-2 and TRBJ2-1, with TRBD2 matching 9 bases. This CDR3 has 16 residues. Trimming removed 2 bases from V and 8 bases from J; junction bases left unmatched: 10. Germline CDR1 LGHNA, CDR2 YNFKEQ. CDR3 coding DNA: TGTGCCAGCAGCCAAACATCGGCGGGAGGGCCGCATGAGCAGTTCTTC. The encoded protein is CASSQTSAGGPHEQFF.

This clone turned up a few times. V is TRBV5-1 and J is TRBJ1-1, with D possibly TRBD1 on 5 matching bases. The CDR3 has 12 amino acids. With 3 bases removed from V and 4 bases from J, the gap between germline ends came to 7 bases. Germline V gene sequence: CDR1 SGHRS, CDR2 YFSETQ. CDR3 region: CASSWGGTEAFF. The CDR3 DNA reads TGCGCCAGCAGCTGGGGGGGCACTGAAGCTTTCTTT.

The chain carries TRBV28 and TRBJ2-1; 15 bases line up with TRBD2. There are 17 residues in the CDR3. In germline, CDR1 is MDHEN, CDR2 SYDVKM. With V trimmed by 5 bases and J by 7 bases, 9 bases remained unmatched. Here the CDR3 reads CASSPPGLAGGKNEQFF. CDR3 DNA: TGTGCCAGCAGTCCTCCCGGACTAGCGGGAGGGAAGAATGAGCAGTTCTTC.

V usage is TRBV15 and J usage is TRBJ2-1; 7 positions agree with TRBD2. After removal of 8 bases from V and 3 bases from J, the junction contained 7 bases not matched to a gene. CDR3 size: 14 residues. Per the germline V gene, CDR1 is LNHNV and CDR2 is YYDKDF (reference sequence). The CDR3 loop reads CATGAGVYYNEQFF. The DNA of the CDR3 is TGTGCCACCGGCGCGGGGGTTTACTACAATGAGCAGTTCTTC.

The chain combines TRBV15 with TRBJ2-7, with a weak D call TRBD1 (6 bases). Trimming removed 0 bases at V and 3 bases at J, with 6 bases between. CDR1 LNHNV and CDR2 YYDKDF come from the germline V gene (reference sequence). This CDR3 comprises 13 residues. CDR3 DNA: TGTGCCACCAGCAGAGACAGGGGCTACGAGCAGTACTTC. It specifies CATSRDRGYEQYF.

This sequence joins TRBV28 and TRBJ2-5, with 9 positions matching TRBD2. CDR1 is MDHEN and CDR2 is SYDVKM in the germline V gene. V gave up 4 bases and J gave up 3 bases; unmatched junction bases: 3. The length of the CDR3 is 14 residues. The CDR3 spells CASSSGTSKETQYF. The CDR3 DNA is TGTGCCAGCAGTTCTGGGACTAGCAAAGAGACCCAGTACTTC.

This clone was seen just once. The chain joins TRBV6-1 to TRBJ1-2; D perhaps matches TRBD1 (6 bases). The CDR3 loop spans 13 amino acids. V lost 5 bases and J lost 3, with 10 bases in between. Germline assignment: CDR1 MNHNS and CDR2 SASEGT. The CDR3 nucleotides read TGTGCCAGCAGTACACAGGGTGACTATGGCTACACCTTC. Amino acid sequence: CASSTQGDYGYTF.

This rearrangement joins TRBV9 to TRBJ2-3, with TRBD2 identical over 7 bases. Germline CDR1 SGDLS, CDR2 YYNGEE. Germline trimming cut 4 bases from V and 7 bases from J; bases unmatched to any gene: 9. The CDR3 is made up of 14 amino acids. The CDR3: CASSTSGELNTQYF. CDR3 nucleotides: TGTGCCAGCAGCACAAGCGGGGAACTTAATACGCAGTATTTT.

This clone was seen a handful of times. This sequence joins TRBV27 and TRBJ1-1, with D possibly being TRBD1 (5 bases). Trimming shortened V by 6 bases and J by 8 bases, and 10 bases separated the two germline ends. Per germline, CDR1 MNHEY and CDR2 SMNVEV (reference sequence). CDR3 length equals 11 residues. The DNA for the CDR3 is TGTGCCAGCAGAAATCGGGGGGAAGCTTTCTTT. It encodes CASRNRGEAFF.

The J gene is TRBJ2-5, the V gene TRBV9; TRBD1 agrees at 9 bases. Germline trimming cut 4 bases from V and 5 bases from J; bases unmatched to any gene: 9. Germline V gives CDR1 SGDLS, CDR2 YYNGEE. This CDR3 comprises 15 residues. The CDR3 loop is CASSSGTGSRETQYF. In DNA form, the CDR3 reads TGTGCCAGCAGCTCAGGGACAGGGTCCAGGGAGACCCAGTACTTC. The variable domain in full, completed from reference TRBV9 and TRBJ2-5, reads DSGVTQTPKHLITATGQRVTLRCSPRSGDLSVYWYQQSLDQGLQFLIQYYNGEERAKGNILERFSAQQFPDLHSELNLSSLELGDSALYFCASSSGTGSRETQYFGPGTRLLVL.

This chain links TRBV6-5 with TRBJ1-2; TRBD1 matches at 9 bases. In germline, CDR1 is MNHEY, CDR2 SVGAGI. The CDR3 runs to 14 residues. With V trimmed by 6 bases and J by 7 bases, 9 bases remained unmatched. DNA of the CDR3: TGTGCCAGCAGCCCTGACAGGGGGAAGGGTGGCTACACCTTC. Its protein product is CASSPDRGKGGYTF.

This CDR3 is CASLRDSTPNEQFF. For the CDR3, the DNA is TGTGCCAGCCTCCGGGACAGCACTCCTAATGAGCAGTTCTTC. The rearrangement uses TRBV6-6 and TRBJ2-1, with 7 bases fitting TRBD1. Germline CDR1 reads MNHNY; CDR2 reads SVGAGI (reference sequence). This CDR3 has 14 amino acids. V lost 8 bases and J lost 7; bases outside the gene matches: 11.

The chain joins TRBV28 to TRBJ1-2, with a tentative D call TRBD1 (6 bases). Between the trimmed V and J ends, which lost 7 bases and 0 bases, there was a span of 12 bases. CDR1 MDHEN and CDR2 SYDVKM come from the germline V gene. The CDR3 covers 14 residues. CDR3 amino acids: CASTPGATNYGYTF. The CDR3 nucleotides read TGTGCCAGCACCCCAGGGGCCACTAACTATGGCTACACCTTC.

The chain recombines TRBV9 with TRBJ2-7; 12 bases align to TRBD1. V was clipped by 4 bases and J by 8 bases; unmatched bases: 13. Germline-derived CDR1 and CDR2 are SGDLS and YYNGEE. The CDR3 consists of 16 residues. In nucleotides, the CDR3 is TGTGCCAGCAGCCCTAGTGGGACAGGGGGCAGTACCCAGCAGTACTTC. Encoded protein: CASSPSGTGGSTQQYF.

This chain connects TRBV5-6 to TRBJ2-3; 12 bases map to TRBD2. This CDR3 contains 17 residues. Germline V gene lookup returns CDR1 SGHDT and CDR2 YYEEEE. The V gene end was trimmed by 1 base and the J gene end by 5 bases; junction bases not matched to a gene: 8. CDR3 sequence (DNA): TGTGCCAGCAGCTTGAGGCTAGCGGGAGGGCCGAGAGATACGCAGTATTTT. Translated, it gives CASSLRLAGGPRDTQYF.

This clone has a handful of counts. The chain combines TRBV5-4 with TRBJ1-1; the D gene is possibly TRBD1 (5 bases). Trimming left V 2 bases short and J 3 bases short, with 11 bases between. The germline V gene encodes CDR1 SGHNT and CDR2 YYREEE (reference sequence). The CDR3 consists of 14 residues. CDR3 residues: CASSFWGGDTEAFF. The CDR3 DNA follows: TGTGCCAGCAGCTTTTGGGGAGGGGACACTGAAGCTTTCTTT.

A few counts support this clone. The chain joins TRBV7-9 to TRBJ2-3, with TRBD1 matching over 9 bases. After removal of 1 base from V and 5 bases from J, the junction contained 4 bases not matched to a gene. The CDR3 covers 15 residues. In germline, CDR1 is SEHNR, CDR2 FQNEAQ (reference sequence). CDR3 bases: TGTGCCAGCAGCTTAGTGGGACAGGGTAGAGATACGCAGTATTTT. Translating gives CASSLVGQGRDTQYF.